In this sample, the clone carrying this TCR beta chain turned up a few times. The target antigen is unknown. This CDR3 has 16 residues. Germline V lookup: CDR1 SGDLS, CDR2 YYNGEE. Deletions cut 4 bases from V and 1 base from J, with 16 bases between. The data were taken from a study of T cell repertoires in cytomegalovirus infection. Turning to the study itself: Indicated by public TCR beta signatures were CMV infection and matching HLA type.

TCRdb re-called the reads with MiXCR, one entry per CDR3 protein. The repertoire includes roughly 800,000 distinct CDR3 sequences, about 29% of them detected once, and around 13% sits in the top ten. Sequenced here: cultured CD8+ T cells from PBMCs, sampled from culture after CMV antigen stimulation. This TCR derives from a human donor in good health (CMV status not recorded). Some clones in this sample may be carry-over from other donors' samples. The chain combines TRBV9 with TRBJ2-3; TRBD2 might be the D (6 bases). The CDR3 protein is CASSYSGGRGTDTQYF. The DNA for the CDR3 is TGTGCCAGCAGCTACTCCGGGGGAAGGGGCACAGATACGCAGTATTTT.